What follows are 21 T cell receptor beta chains derived from one specimen sequenced in a study of blood T cells in healthy people across ages. Through a sample-barcoded 5' primer and a J-beta primer mix, a second PCR was run for roughly 6 to 11 cycles. Via MiXCR, TCRdb re-called the 5' RACE reads, giving one row per CDR3 protein. The table includes 850,000 to 1,100,000 distinct CDR3 sequences, roughly two fifths detected once. Sequencing input: blood. All receptors derive from a young man in good health.

This clonotype occurred once. The CDR3 DNA follows: TGCAGTGCTTACCTCGAGGGGAGGGAGCAGTACTTC. Translation: CSAYLEGREQYF. The chain employs TRBV20-1 and TRBJ2-4; 7 bases are a match to TRBD2. V lost 5 bases to trimming and J lost 13 bases; unmatched junction nucleotides: 11. The CDR3 is 12 amino acids. Looked up from germline, CDR1 is DFQATT and CDR2 is SNEGSKA (reference sequence).

The gene calls are TRBV5-5 and TRBJ1-4; D not certain. This CDR3 comprises 16 residues. Trimming left V 0 bases short and J 0 bases short, with 9 bases between. The germline V gene encodes CDR1 SGHKS and CDR2 YYEKEE (reference sequence). This CDR3 reads CASSLGRTTTNEKLFF. DNA of the CDR3: TGTGCCAGCAGCTTGGGACGGACCACAACTAATGAAAAACTGTTTTTT. Filled out from reference TRBV5-5 and TRBJ1-4, the complete variable domain reads DAGVTQSPTHLIKTRGQQVTLRCSPISGHKSVSWYQQVLGQGPQFIFQYYEKEERGRGNFPDRFSARQFPNYSSELNVNALLLGDSALYLCASSLGRTTTNEKLFFGSGTQLSVL.

This clonotype was detected once. V and J are TRBV20-1 and TRBJ2-4; 11 nucleotides line up with TRBD2. The CDR3 spans 16 residues. V was clipped by 7 bases and J by 13 bases; unmatched bases: 21. CDR1 is DFQATT and CDR2 is SNEGSKA in the germline V gene (reference sequence). CDR3 bases: TGCAGTGTTCAAATCGCACTAGCGGGGGATGACAATGAACAGTACTTC. It yields the protein CSVQIALAGDDNEQYF.

This chain uses TRBV4-3 with TRBJ2-7; a possible D gene is TRBD2 (6 bases). This CDR3 is 17 amino acids long. V was shortened by 0 bases and J by 4 bases, with 19 bases between the two germline ends. The germline V gene has CDR1 LGHNA and CDR2 YSLEER. In DNA, the CDR3 is TGCGCCAGCAGCCAAGATCTACCCGCAGGGAGGTCTTACGAGCAGTACTTC. Translation gives CASSQDLPAGRSYEQYF.

In its sample, this clonotype was seen once. The V gene is TRBV5-1, the J gene TRBJ2-5; 15 nucleotides agree with TRBD2. This CDR3 comprises 17 residues. Trimming cost V 3 bases and J 11 bases; bases outside gene matches: 14. The germline V gene encodes CDR1 SGHRS and CDR2 YFSETQ. CDR3: CASSYPEGLAGGGEQYF. Here the CDR3 DNA reads TGCGCCAGCAGCTACCCCGAGGGACTAGCGGGGGGTGGTGAGCAGTACTTC.

The chain uses TRBV20-1 and TRBJ2-1, with 7 bases that match TRBD2. CDR3 length: 15 amino acids. From germline, CDR1 is DFQATT and CDR2 SNEGSKA (reference sequence). The CDR3 sequence: CSGYHPEGGLNEQFF. The CDR3 bases are TGCAGCGGCTACCACCCAGAGGGAGGGTTGAATGAGCAGTTCTTC.

The chain links TRBV4-2 to TRBJ2-2; maybe TRBD2 (7 bases). V was trimmed by 4 bases and J by 3 bases, leaving 12 bases between them. The CDR3 loop spans 15 amino acids. CDR1 is LGHNA and CDR2 is YNFKEQ in the germline V gene. Written as DNA, the CDR3 is TGTGCCAGCAGCCCCGGGGGGCAGTACACCGGGGAGCTGTTTTTT. The encoded protein is CASSPGGQYTGELFF.

This clonotype came up a few times. The chain couples TRBV7-9 to TRBJ2-1; D remains unclear. From germline, CDR1 is SEHNR and CDR2 FQNEAQ (reference sequence). The CDR3 spans 17 residues. Trimming took 1 base from V and 7 from J, leaving 20 bases between them. The CDR3 here is CASSLVGGDSSENEQFF. CDR3 sequence (DNA): TGTGCCAGCAGCTTAGTAGGTGGAGACTCTAGTGAAAATGAGCAGTTCTTC.

This clonotype was observed a few times. V is TRBV12-3 or TRBV12-4 and J is TRBJ2-3; the match to TRBD2 covers 7 bases. The CDR3 consists of 13 residues. The ends lost 5 bases at V and 9 bases at J; junction bases unmatched: 8. The CDR3 is CASSPRTRSTQYF. CDR3 bases: TGTGCCAGCAGTCCCCGGACTAGGTCCACGCAGTATTTT.

The chain has TRBV4-2 and TRBJ1-4, with D perhaps TRBD1 (5 bases). CDR3 length: 15 residues. Trimming removed 4 bases from V and 13 bases from J, with 22 bases in between. The germline V gene has CDR1 LGHNA and CDR2 YNFKEQ. CDR3 residues: CASSLDTGMGRGLFF. The CDR3 DNA reads TGTGCCAGCAGCCTAGATACGGGAATGGGGCGCGGACTGTTTTTT.

This clonotype was counted only a few times. V gene TRBV4-3 combines with J gene TRBJ2-5, with a tentative D call TRBD2 (5 bases). The CDR3 runs 16 residues. The V end lost 0 bases, the J end lost 0 bases, and 11 bases lay between the germline ends. The germline V gene encodes CDR1 LGHNA and CDR2 YSLEER. The CDR3 sequence: CASSQEWTLYQETQYF. The CDR3 coding sequence is TGCGCCAGCAGCCAAGAGTGGACTTTGTACCAAGAGACCCAGTACTTC.

The sample holds one count of this clonotype. The V gene is TRBV20-1, the J gene TRBJ2-5; perhaps TRBD2 as D (6 bases). Trimming removed 0 bases at V and 5 bases at J, with 13 bases between. The CDR3 spans 14 residues. CDR1 is DFQATT, CDR2 SNEGSKA, per germline (reference sequence). CDR3: CSARDQTGRETQYF. The CDR3 DNA is TGCAGTGCTAGAGATCAGACTGGGAGGGAGACCCAGTACTTC.

This clonotype turned up a few times. The rearrangement uses TRBV7-2 and TRBJ2-7; D is unresolved. This CDR3 comprises 12 residues. V was clipped by 6 bases and J by 3 bases, with 9 bases between them. In germline, CDR1 is SGHTA, CDR2 FQGNSA. This CDR3 reads CASSPYSYEQYF. The CDR3 DNA sequence: TGTGCCAGCAGTCCGTACAGCTACGAGCAGTACTTC.

Of note for this clonotype: A much larger clone lies a single base off, so this may be a read error. The chain employs TRBV3-1 and TRBJ2-5; no firm D call. Germline V gene data show CDR1 as LGHDT and CDR2 as YNNKEL (reference sequence). The ends were cut back, 5 bases at V and 11 bases at J, with 18 bases in the middle. The CDR3 has 13 residues. DNA of the CDR3: TGTGCCAGCAGCTCCTTCTCCTACAATGAGCAGTACTTC. Translation gives CASSSFSYNEQYF.

This clonotype was detected a few times. The chain carries TRBV4-3 and TRBJ1-5, with D perhaps TRBD1 (5 bases). Trimming stripped 0 bases from V and 0 bases from J, with 12 bases between. This CDR3 comprises 17 residues. The germline gives CDR1 LGHNA, CDR2 YSLEER. CDR3 in DNA: TGCGCCAGCAGCCAAGATCTTTGGGGGACTAGCAATCAGCCCCAGCATTTT. This gives the protein CASSQDLWGTSNQPQHF.

This clonotype was detected only a few times. This rearrangement joins TRBV5-6 to TRBJ2-1; TRBD2 agrees at 11 bases. V was pared by 4 bases and J by 5 bases, with 8 bases of the junction left unmatched. The CDR3 has 16 amino acids. The germline V gene encodes CDR1 SGHDT and CDR2 YYEEEE. The CDR3 bases are TGTGCCAGCAGCCTGTTAGCGGGGGGGCGCAACAATGAGCAGTTCTTC. Translated: CASSLLAGGRNNEQFF.

This chain links TRBV5-1 with TRBJ2-4; D is possibly TRBD1 (6 bases). The last part of the DNA fits TRBJ2-7 better; the J call may be wrong. CDR1 is SGHRS, CDR2 YFSETQ, per germline. The CDR3 is 15 residues long. CDR3 sequence (DNA): TGCGCCAGCAGCTTACTCCCTACTAACAGGGACGAGCAGTACTTC. Protein product: CASSLLPTNRDEQYF.

The J gene is TRBJ1-6, the V gene TRBV27; 11 bases map to TRBD1. The CDR3 loop spans 14 amino acids. Germline CDR1 reads MNHEY; CDR2 reads SMNVEV (reference sequence). Trimming cost V 5 bases and J 14 bases; bases outside gene matches: 8. CDR3 sequence (DNA): TGTGCCAGCAGTGCGGACAGGGGGCTGTCGGCCCTCCACTTT. This translates into CASSADRGLSALHF.

V is TRBV24-1 and J is TRBJ2-7, with TRBD1 identical over 9 bases. The end of the DNA aligns better with TRBJ2-5, so the J call may be wrong. This CDR3 has 17 amino acids. Germline CDR1 is KGHDR and CDR2 is SFDVKD. The CDR3 loop reads CATSDRTRGQGRETQYF. Written as DNA, the CDR3 is TGTGCCACCAGTGACCGAACTAGAGGACAGGGGCGAGAGACCCAGTACTTC.

This clonotype was seen many times. The V gene is TRBV5-1, the J gene TRBJ2-7; D ambiguous. Between the trimmed V and J ends, which lost 4 bases and 4 bases, there was a span of 9 bases. This CDR3 spans 12 amino acids. The V gene's germline CDR1 is SGHRS and CDR2 YFSETQ. CDR3 sequence reads: CASSQFGYEQYF. CDR3 bases: TGCGCCAGCAGCCAGTTCGGGTACGAGCAGTACTTC.

V gene TRBV6-6 combines with J gene TRBJ2-3, with D possibly TRBD1 on 7 matching bases. V lost 6 bases and J 6 bases, leaving 22 bases between the germline ends. Germline loops: CDR1 MNHNY, CDR2 SVGAGI (reference sequence). The CDR3 sequence is 16 residues long. CDR3 in DNA: TGTGCCAGCAGCCTACCTCGGCAGGGGGGCTCGGATACGCAGTATTTT. Translation gives CASSLPRQGGSDTQYF.